The clone carrying this TCR beta chain occurred a few times. Its antigen is still unknown. From germline, CDR1 is MNHEY and CDR2 SVGEGT. Germline trimming cut 7 bases from V and 3 bases from J; bases unmatched to any gene: 13. This CDR3 is 16 amino acids long. The entry originates in a study of T cell repertoires in cytomegalovirus infection. Study in general: Recently identified HLA-C-restricted CMV epitopes were used, and well-studied HLA-B-restricted CMV epitopes were used as well. CMV infection plus the matching HLA type was flagged by public TCR beta signatures.

General observations from the study: Accumulated public TCR beta family frequency recognized individuals carrying CMV together with the relevant HLA. What dominated the ex vivo response were HLA-C-restricted CMV-specific TCR beta clonotypes.

TCRdb used MiXCR to reprocess the reads, holding one entry per CDR3 protein. In the table there are about a million distinct CDR3 sequences, 25% to 40% of which are singletons. Specimen: cultured CD8+ T cells from PBMCs, collected from culture after CMV antigen stimulation. The receptor comes from a human donor in good health (CMV status not recorded). Some clones in this sample may be carry-over from other donors' samples. The chain is built from TRBV6-2 or TRBV6-3 and TRBJ1-1, with 8 bases that match TRBD1. The CDR3 is CASNLRAGGIDTEAFF. DNA for the CDR3: TGTGCCAGCAATCTCAGGGCAGGGGGCATTGACACTGAAGCTTTCTTT.